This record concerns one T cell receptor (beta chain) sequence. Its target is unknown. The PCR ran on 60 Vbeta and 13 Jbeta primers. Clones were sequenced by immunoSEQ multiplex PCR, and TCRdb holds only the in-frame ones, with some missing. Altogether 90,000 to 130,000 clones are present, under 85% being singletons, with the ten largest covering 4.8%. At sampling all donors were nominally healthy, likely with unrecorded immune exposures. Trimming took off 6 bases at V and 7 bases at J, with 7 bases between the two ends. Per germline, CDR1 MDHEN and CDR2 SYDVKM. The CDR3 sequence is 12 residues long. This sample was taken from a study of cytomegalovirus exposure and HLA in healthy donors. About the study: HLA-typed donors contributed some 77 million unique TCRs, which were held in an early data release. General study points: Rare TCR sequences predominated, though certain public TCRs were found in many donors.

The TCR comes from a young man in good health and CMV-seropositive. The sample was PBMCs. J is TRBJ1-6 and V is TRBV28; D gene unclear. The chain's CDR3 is CASSLRNSPLHF. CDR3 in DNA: TGTGCCAGCAGCCTACGGAATTCACCCCTCCACTTT.